These 19 T cell receptor beta chains came from one sample sequenced in a study of PD-L1 blockade in urothelial cancer. The data were produced by immunoSEQ multiplex PCR, yet TCRdb's version contains in-frame clones alone and is incomplete. This sample has tens of thousands of clones, with about 86% found just once. The time point is: pretreatment peripheral blood. The material was PBMCs, obtained around atezolizumab (anti-PD-L1) treatment. These receptors all stem from a man in his 60s with urothelial cancer.

By proportion, this clone is medium-sized. The gene calls are TRBV14 and TRBJ2-3; 15 nucleotides match TRBD2. V dropped 1 base and J dropped 6; count of bases not matched to a gene: 2. The CDR3 has 16 amino acids. The V gene's germline CDR1 is SGHDN and CDR2 FVKESK. Here the CDR3 reads CASSQGTSGGADTQYF. The CDR3 DNA reads TGTGCCAGCAGCCAAGGGACTAGCGGGGGGGCCGATACGCAGTATTTT.

The V and J genes are TRBV28 and TRBJ1-5; D is undetermined. The germline CDR1 and CDR2 sequences are MDHEN and SYDVKM. This CDR3 comprises 13 residues. Trimming removed 6 bases at V and 6 bases at J, with 12 bases between. As DNA, the CDR3 is TGTGCCAGCAGACCGCAACCGGGTCAGCCCCAGCATTTT. Protein sequence: CASRPQPGQPQHF. Variable domain in full (rest from reference TRBV28 and TRBJ1-5): DVKVTQSSRYLVKRTGEKVFLECVQDMDHENMFWYRQDPGLGLRLIYFSYDVKMKEKGDIPEGYSVSREKKERFSLILESASTNQTSMYLCASRPQPGQPQHFGDGTRLSIL.

This CDR3 reads CASSLASGILPSYNEQFF. CDR3 nucleotides: TGTGCCAGCAGCTTAGCATCAGGGATTCTCCCCTCCTACAATGAGCAGTTCTTC. The rearrangement joins TRBV7-2 to TRBJ2-1; weak D call: TRBD1 (5 bases). Germline V CDR1 and CDR2: SGHTA, FQGNSA. V lost 0 bases and J 0 bases, leaving 15 bases between the germline ends. The CDR3 runs to 18 residues.

The V and J genes are TRBV9 and TRBJ2-1; 8 bases align to TRBD2. J lost 4 bases, V lost 2 bases, and 17 bases had no gene match. This CDR3 has 19 amino acids. Germline V lookup: CDR1 SGDLS, CDR2 YYNGEE. The CDR3 is CASSVVAGPISGVYNEQFF. CDR3 DNA sequence: TGTGCCAGCAGCGTCGTAGCTGGGCCAATTAGCGGGGTTTACAATGAGCAGTTCTTC.

This rearrangement joins TRBV4-1 to TRBJ1-5; D perhaps matches TRBD1 (6 bases). V lost 3 bases and J 1 base, leaving 7 bases between the germline ends. Germline V CDR1 and CDR2: MGHRA, YSYEKL. The CDR3 spans 14 residues. The CDR3 reads CASSQGASNQPQHF. CDR3 sequence (DNA): TGCGCCAGCAGCCAGGGGGCGAGCAATCAGCCCCAGCATTTT.

V gene TRBV28 combines with J gene TRBJ2-3, with TRBD2 matching 8 bases. The CDR3 is 13 residues long. Germline V CDR1 and CDR2: MDHEN, SYDVKM. With 7 bases clipped from V and 1 base from J, the junction kept 1 base outside the gene matches. The CDR3 DNA is TGTGCCAGCAAGACTAGCGGCACAGATACGCAGTATTTT. This translates into CASKTSGTDTQYF.

This chain connects TRBV11-2 to TRBJ2-7; TRBD2 aligns across 11 bases. J lost 1 base, V lost 5 bases, and 10 bases had no gene match. The CDR3 runs to 17 residues. Germline assignment: CDR1 SGHAT and CDR2 FQNNGV. CDR3 bases: TGTGCCAGCAGCCCCGTACATCTAGCGGGGGGTTCCTACGAGCAGTACTTC. Protein: CASSPVHLAGGSYEQYF.

V gene TRBV13 combines with J gene TRBJ2-1; 11 nucleotides line up with TRBD2. The CDR3 runs to 15 residues. From germline, CDR1 is PRHDT and CDR2 FYEKMQ (reference sequence). V was clipped by 7 bases and J by 8 bases; unmatched bases: 10. CDR3 region: CASTFPGLADDEQFF. Written as DNA, the CDR3 is TGTGCCAGCACCTTTCCGGGACTAGCGGACGATGAGCAGTTCTTC.

J is TRBJ1-2 and V is TRBV30; 7 bases agree with TRBD1. The CDR3 covers 13 residues. Germline lookup yields CDR1 GTSNPN and CDR2 SVGIG (reference sequence). Trimming took 4 bases from V and 6 from J; bases not matched to a gene: 8. This CDR3 is CAWTRTGTDGYTF. In DNA, the CDR3 is TGTGCCTGGACCCGTACCGGGACAGATGGCTACACCTTC. The variable domain in full, completed from reference TRBV30 and TRBJ1-2, reads SQTIHQWPATLVQPVGSPLSLECTVEGTSNPNLYWYRQAAGRGLQLLFYSVGIGQISSEVPQNLSASRPQDRQFILSSKKLLLSDSGFYLCAWTRTGTDGYTFGSGTRLTVV.

Note on this clone: This same CDR3 is encoded by further DNA sequences in the sample. The J gene is TRBJ1-1, the V gene TRBV6-1, with D possibly TRBD1 on 5 matching bases. Trimming took off 5 bases at V and 5 bases at J, with 15 bases between the two ends. Germline CDR1 is MNHNS and CDR2 is SASEGT. The CDR3 runs to 14 residues. Here the CDR3 DNA reads TGTGCCAGCAGTCCCCTGGGGGGGGAGACTGAAGCTTTCTTT. Translated: CASSPLGGETEAFF.

The chain is built from TRBV30 and TRBJ2-2; 7 nucleotides match TRBD1. This CDR3 region has 20 residues. Per the germline V gene, CDR1 is GTSNPN and CDR2 is SVGIG (reference sequence). The V gene end was trimmed by 3 bases and the J gene end by 2 bases; junction bases not matched to a gene: 21. The CDR3 here is CAWSPFQGDFTFTNTGELFF. For the CDR3, the DNA is TGTGCCTGGAGCCCCTTCCAGGGGGATTTTACGTTCACTAACACCGGGGAGCTGTTTTTT.

V usage is TRBV11-3 and J usage is TRBJ1-1; perhaps TRBD1 as D (5 bases). Germline V gene data show CDR1 as SGHNT and CDR2 as YENEEA. This CDR3 has 13 amino acids. V was trimmed by 3 bases and J by 2 bases, leaving 7 bases between them. The CDR3 region is CASSFDRNTEAFF. In DNA form, the CDR3 reads TGTGCCAGCAGCTTCGACAGAAACACTGAAGCTTTCTTT. The complete variable domain, with remaining parts taken from reference TRBV11-3 and TRBJ1-1, reads EAGVVQSPRYKIIEKKQPVAFWCNPISGHNTLYWYLQNLGQGPELLIRYENEEAVDDSQLPKDRFSAERLKGVDSTLKIQPAELGDSAVYLCASSFDRNTEAFFGQGTRLTVV.

The CDR3 nucleotides read TGCGCCAGCAGCCTTGAACAGGGTTACACTGAAGCTTTCTTT. It yields the protein CASSLEQGYTEAFF. The chain is built from TRBV5-1 and TRBJ1-1; possibly TRBD1 for D (6 bases). V lost 4 bases, J lost 3 bases, and 13 bases lay in between. Germline V lookup: CDR1 SGHRS, CDR2 YFSETQ. This CDR3 comprises 14 residues.

The CDR3 DNA sequence: TGTGCCAGTTTCCCAGGAACCGCCACAGATACGCAGTATTTT. Protein product: CASFPGTATDTQYF. V is TRBV28 and J is TRBJ2-3, with D unresolved. CDR3 length equals 14 residues. Germline CDR1 and CDR2: MDHEN and SYDVKM. Trimming stripped 9 bases from V and 2 bases from J, with 15 bases between.

This clone was observed once. The chain recombines TRBV4-2 with TRBJ2-3; 8 bases align to TRBD2. After removal of 0 bases from V and 6 bases from J, the junction contained 5 bases not matched to a gene. The V gene's germline CDR1 is LGHNA and CDR2 YNFKEQ. This CDR3 spans 15 amino acids. CDR3 sequence reads: CASSQEERGLDTQYF. The DNA of the CDR3 is TGTGCCAGCAGCCAAGAAGAGCGGGGGCTTGATACGCAGTATTTT.

The V gene is TRBV7-9, the J gene TRBJ2-2; 9 bases fit TRBD1. There are 15 residues in the CDR3. Germline trimming cut 5 bases from V and 6 bases from J; bases unmatched to any gene: 7. Germline CDR1 SEHNR, CDR2 FQNEAQ (reference sequence). CDR3 sequence (DNA): TGTGCCAGCAGCGAGGACAGGGGTTCCCCCGGGGAGCTGTTTTTT. Its protein is CASSEDRGSPGELFF.

This clone was detected only once. This CDR3 reads CASSFPTGSGTDTQYF. As DNA, the CDR3 is TGTGCCAGCAGTTTCCCGACAGGGTCCGGCACAGATACGCAGTATTTT. The rearrangement joins TRBV27 to TRBJ2-3; TRBD1 matches at 7 bases. V lost 3 bases, J lost 1 base, and 7 bases stayed unmatched. The CDR3 consists of 16 residues. The germline V gene encodes CDR1 MNHEY and CDR2 SMNVEV (reference sequence).

The chain links TRBV7-2 to TRBJ2-1; TRBD1 might be the D (6 bases). The V end was cut by 1 base, the J end by 4 bases, with 11 bases between. Germline V gene sequence: CDR1 SGHTA, CDR2 FQGNSA. The CDR3 loop spans 15 amino acids. The CDR3 loop reads CASSLGQGKYNEQFF. DNA for the CDR3: TGTGCCAGCAGCTTAGGGCAGGGGAAGTACAATGAGCAGTTCTTC.

This chain links TRBV14 with TRBJ2-5, with 7 bases fitting TRBD1. This CDR3 has 15 residues. Germline assignment: CDR1 SGHDN and CDR2 FVKESK. The J segment lost 5 bases and the V segment lost 0 bases, leaving 6 bases of the junction unmatched. The CDR3 DNA follows: TGTGCCAGCAGCCAAGAGAGCAGGGGGTGGGAGACCCAGTACTTC. Protein product: CASSQESRGWETQYF.